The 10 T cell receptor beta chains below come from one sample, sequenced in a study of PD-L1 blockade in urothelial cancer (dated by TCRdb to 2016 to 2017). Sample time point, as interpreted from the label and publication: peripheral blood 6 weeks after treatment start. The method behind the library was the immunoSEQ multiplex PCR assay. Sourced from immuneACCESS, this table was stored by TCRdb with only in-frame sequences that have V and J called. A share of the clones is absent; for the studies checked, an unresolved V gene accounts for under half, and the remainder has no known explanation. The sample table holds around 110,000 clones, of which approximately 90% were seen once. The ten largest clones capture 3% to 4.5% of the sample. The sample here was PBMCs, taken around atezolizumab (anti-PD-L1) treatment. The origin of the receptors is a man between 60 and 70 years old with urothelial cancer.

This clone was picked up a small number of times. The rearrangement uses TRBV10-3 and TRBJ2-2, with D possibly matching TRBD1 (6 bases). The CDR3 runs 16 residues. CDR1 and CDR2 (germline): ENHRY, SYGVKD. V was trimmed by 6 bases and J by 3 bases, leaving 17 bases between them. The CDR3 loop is CAIRGDGKGDTGELFF. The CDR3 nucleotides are TGTGCCATCAGGGGGGATGGCAAGGGGGACACCGGGGAGCTGTTTTTT.

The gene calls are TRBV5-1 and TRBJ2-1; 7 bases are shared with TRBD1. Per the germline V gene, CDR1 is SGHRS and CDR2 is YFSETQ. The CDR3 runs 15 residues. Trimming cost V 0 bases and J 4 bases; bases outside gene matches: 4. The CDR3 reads CASSLAGRGYNEQFF. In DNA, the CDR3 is TGCGCCAGCAGCTTGGCCGGCAGGGGGTACAATGAGCAGTTCTTC. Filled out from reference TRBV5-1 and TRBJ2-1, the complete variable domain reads KAGVTQTPRYLIKTRGQQVTLSCSPISGHRSVSWYQQTPGQGLQFLFEYFSETQRNKGNFPGRFSGRQFSNSRSEMNVSTLELGDSALYLCASSLAGRGYNEQFFGPGTRLTVL.

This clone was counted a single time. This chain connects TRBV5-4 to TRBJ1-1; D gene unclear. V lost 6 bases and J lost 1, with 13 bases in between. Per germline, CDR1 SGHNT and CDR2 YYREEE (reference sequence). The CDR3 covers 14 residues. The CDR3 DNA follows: TGTGCCAGCAATGTTCGTCCGGGGAACACTGAAGCTTTCTTT. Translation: CASNVRPGNTEAFF. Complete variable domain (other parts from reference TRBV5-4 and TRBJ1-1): ETGVTQSPTHLIKTRGQQVTLRCSSQSGHNTVSWYQQALGQGPQFIFQYYREEENGRGNFPPRFSGLQFPNYSSELNVNALELDDSALYLCASNVRPGNTEAFFGQGTRLTVV.

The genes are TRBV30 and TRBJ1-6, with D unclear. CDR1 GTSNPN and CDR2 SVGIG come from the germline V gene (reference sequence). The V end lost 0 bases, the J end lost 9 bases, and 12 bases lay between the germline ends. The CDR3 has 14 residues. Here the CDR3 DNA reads TGTGCCTGGAGTGTAGAGGGAGGTGGTTCACCCCTCCACTTT. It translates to CAWSVEGGGSPLHF.

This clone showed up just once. The CDR3 reads CASSESGQFEKLFF. CDR3 nucleotide sequence: TGCGCCAGCAGTGAGTCCGGACAGTTTGAAAAACTGTTTTTT. This chain connects TRBV10-1 to TRBJ1-4; D perhaps matches TRBD1 (6 bases). The germline V gene encodes CDR1 WNHNN and CDR2 SYGVQD (reference sequence). The length of the CDR3 is 14 residues. Trimming pared 0 bases from V and 7 bases from J, leaving 9 bases between.

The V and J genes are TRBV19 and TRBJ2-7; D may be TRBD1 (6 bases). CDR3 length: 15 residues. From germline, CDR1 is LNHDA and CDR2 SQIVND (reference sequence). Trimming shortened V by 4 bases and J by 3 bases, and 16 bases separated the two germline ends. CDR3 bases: TGTGCCAGTAGTACCGAAACAGGGTGGGGCTACGAGCAGTACTTC. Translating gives CASSTETGWGYEQYF. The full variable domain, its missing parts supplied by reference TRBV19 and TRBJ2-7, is DGGITQSPKYLFRKEGQNVTLSCEQNLNHDAMYWYRQDPGQGLRLIYYSQIVNDFQKGDIAEGYSVSREKKESFPLTVTSAQKNPTAFYLCASSTETGWGYEQYFGPGTRLTVT.

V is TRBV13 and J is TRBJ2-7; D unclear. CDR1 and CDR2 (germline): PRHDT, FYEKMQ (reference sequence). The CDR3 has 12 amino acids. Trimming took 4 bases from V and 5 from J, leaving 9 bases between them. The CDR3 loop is CASSSGFNEQYF. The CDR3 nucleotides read TGTGCCAGCAGCTCGGGTTTCAACGAGCAGTACTTC.

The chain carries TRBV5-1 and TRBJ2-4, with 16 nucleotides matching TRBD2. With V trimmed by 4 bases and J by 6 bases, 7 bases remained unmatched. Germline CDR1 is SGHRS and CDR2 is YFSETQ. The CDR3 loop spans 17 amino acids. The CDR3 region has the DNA TGCGCCAGCAGCACAGCCGGGACTAGCGGGGGGGGAAACATTCAGTACTTC. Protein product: CASSTAGTSGGGNIQYF.

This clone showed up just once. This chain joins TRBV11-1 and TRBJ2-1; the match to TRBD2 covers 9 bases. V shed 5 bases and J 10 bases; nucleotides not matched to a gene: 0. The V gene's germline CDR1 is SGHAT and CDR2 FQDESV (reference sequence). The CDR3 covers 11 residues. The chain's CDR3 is CASSAGGEQFF. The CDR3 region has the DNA TGTGCCAGCAGCGCGGGGGGGGAGCAGTTCTTC.

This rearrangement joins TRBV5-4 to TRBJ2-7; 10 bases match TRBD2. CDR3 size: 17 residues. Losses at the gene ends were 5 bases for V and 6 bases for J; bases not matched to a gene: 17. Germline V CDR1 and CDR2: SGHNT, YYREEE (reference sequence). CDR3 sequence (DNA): TGTGCCAGCAGTCGGGGTTCTAGCGGGAGAGACTCGTCCGAGCAGTACTTC. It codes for CASSRGSSGRDSSEQYF.